This TCR beta chain was profiled in a study of OX40 agonist ivuxolimab in advanced cancers. Study as a whole: A diagnosis of hepatocellular carcinoma, melanoma, renal cell or head and neck cancer was present in dose-escalation patients.

Note on this clone: Its antigen is not known.

The protocol was immunoSEQ multiplex PCR, while the TCRdb copy is restricted to in-frame clones and leaves out a portion. The sample yields about 20,000 clones, approximately 86% seen once. Study-level findings and limits: Expanded clones were, on average, more numerous in CD8+ T cells than in CD4+. Researchers did not determine the expanded peripheral T cells' antigen specificity.

The TCR originated in an adult with an advanced solid tumor such as melanoma, head and neck, liver or kidney cancer. The sample was CD4+ or CD8+ T cells sorted from blood, taken in a trial of the OX40 agonist ivuxolimab.

In DNA, the CDR3 is TGTGCCAGCAGTATTGTTCTGGTCGGGGAGCTGTTTTTT. It translates to CASSIVLVGELFF. This chain links TRBV28 with TRBJ2-2; D is uncertain. The germline V gene encodes CDR1 MDHEN and CDR2 SYDVKM. Between the trimmed V and J ends, which lost 5 bases and 7 bases, there was a span of 11 bases. CDR3 size: 13 residues.